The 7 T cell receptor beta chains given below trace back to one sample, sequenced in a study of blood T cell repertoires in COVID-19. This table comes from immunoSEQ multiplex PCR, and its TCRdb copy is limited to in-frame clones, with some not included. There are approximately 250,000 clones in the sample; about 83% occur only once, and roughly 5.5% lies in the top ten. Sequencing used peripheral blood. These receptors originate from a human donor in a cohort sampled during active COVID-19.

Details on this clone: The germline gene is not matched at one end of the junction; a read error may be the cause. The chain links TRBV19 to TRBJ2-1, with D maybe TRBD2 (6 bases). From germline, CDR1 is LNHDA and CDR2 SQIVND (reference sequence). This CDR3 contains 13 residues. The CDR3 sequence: CASIRDSHNEQFF. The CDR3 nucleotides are TGTGCCAGTATTAGGGACTCCCACAATGAGCAGTTCTTC.

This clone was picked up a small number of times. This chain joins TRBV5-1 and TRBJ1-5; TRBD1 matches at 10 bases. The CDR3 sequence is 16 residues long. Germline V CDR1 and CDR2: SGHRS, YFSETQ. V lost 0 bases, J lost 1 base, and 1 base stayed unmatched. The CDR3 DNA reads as TGCGCCAGCAGCTTGGGACAGGGGGCGAGCAATCAGCCCCAGCATTTT. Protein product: CASSLGQGASNQPQHF.

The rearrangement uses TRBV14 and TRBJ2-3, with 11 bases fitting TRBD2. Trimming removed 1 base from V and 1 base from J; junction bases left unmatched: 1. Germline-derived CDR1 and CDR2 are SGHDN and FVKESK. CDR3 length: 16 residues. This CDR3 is CASSQVTSGGTDTQYF. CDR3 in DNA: TGTGCCAGCAGCCAAGTGACTAGCGGGGGCACAGATACGCAGTATTTT.

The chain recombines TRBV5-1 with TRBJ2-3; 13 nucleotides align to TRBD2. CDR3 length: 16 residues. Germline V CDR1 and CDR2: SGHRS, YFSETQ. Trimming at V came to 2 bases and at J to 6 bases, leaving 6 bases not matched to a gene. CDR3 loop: CASSFLLAGGRDTQYF. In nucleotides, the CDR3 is TGCGCCAGCAGCTTCCTACTAGCGGGGGGGCGCGATACGCAGTATTTT.

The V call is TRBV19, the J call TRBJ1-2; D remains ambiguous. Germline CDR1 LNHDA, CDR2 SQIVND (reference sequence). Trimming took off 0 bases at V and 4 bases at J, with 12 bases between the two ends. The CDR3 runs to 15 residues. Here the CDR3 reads CASSIDLISFYGYTF. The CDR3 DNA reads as TGTGCCAGTAGTATAGATCTTATCTCTTTCTATGGCTACACCTTC.

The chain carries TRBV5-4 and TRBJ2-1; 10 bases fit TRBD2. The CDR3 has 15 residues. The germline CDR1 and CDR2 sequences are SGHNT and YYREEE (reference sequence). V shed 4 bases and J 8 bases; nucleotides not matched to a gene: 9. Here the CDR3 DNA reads TGTGCCAGCAGCCAAAGACTAGGACTAGCGGATGAGCAGTTCTTC. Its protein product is CASSQRLGLADEQFF.

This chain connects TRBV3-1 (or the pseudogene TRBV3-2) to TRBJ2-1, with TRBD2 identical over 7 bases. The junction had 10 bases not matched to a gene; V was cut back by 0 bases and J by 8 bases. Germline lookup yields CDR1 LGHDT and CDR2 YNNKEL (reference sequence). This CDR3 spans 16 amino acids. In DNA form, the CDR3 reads TGTGCCAGCAGCCAAGATATGGCGGGGGTGGTGGATGAGCAGTTCTTC. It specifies CASSQDMAGVVDEQFF.